These T cell receptor beta chains were read from a single sample in a study of OX40 agonist ivuxolimab in advanced cancers. Clones were sequenced by immunoSEQ multiplex PCR, and TCRdb holds only the in-frame ones, with some missing. Seen here are tens of thousands of clones, roughly 91% observed once, and the top ten hold more than 0.25%. The source material was CD4+ or CD8+ T cells sorted from blood, sampled in a trial of the OX40 agonist ivuxolimab. The receptors were sampled from an adult with an advanced solid tumor such as melanoma, head and neck, liver or kidney cancer. CDR3s include the opening cysteine and the closing phenylalanine or tryptophan. D genes are given only for firm matches. Clone sizes are given selectively: once, few, many, or a class where the clone is expanded.

>TRBV28|TRBJ1-5|TRBD1|NA
CASSLDRGNNQPQHF
TGTGCCAGCAGTTTAGACAGGGGTAACAATCAGCCCCAGCATTTT
>TRBV6-4|TRBJ1-5|TRBD1|NA
CASSDGLNRGRPGQPQHF
TGTGCCAGCAGTGACGGTTTAAACAGGGGGCGCCCGGGTCAGCCCCAGCATTTT
>TRBV7-9|TRBJ1-1|TRBD1|once
CASSLGQKNTEAFF
TGTGCCAGCAGCCTGGGACAGAAGAACACTGAAGCTTTCTTT
>TRBV27|TRBJ1-6|TRBD1|NA
CASSLSTGVNSPLHF
TGTGCCAGCAGTTTATCAACAGGGGTAAATTCACCCCTCCACTTT
>TRBV7-8|TRBJ2-7|NA|NA
CASSLTTGAYEQYF
TGTGCCAGCAGCCTAACCACGGGTGCTTACGAGCAGTACTTC
>TRBV5-1|TRBJ1-3|NA|NA
CASSLEGTGNTIYF
TGCGCCAGCAGCTTGGAAGGAACTGGAAACACCATATATTTT
>TRBV5-1|TRBJ2-3|TRBD2|NA
CASSLGLAGGSTDTQYF
TGCGCCAGCAGCTTGGGACTAGCGGGAGGAAGCACAGATACGCAGTATTTT
>TRBV28|TRBJ1-2|NA|NA
CASSFAGRVLYGYTF
TGTGCCAGCAGTTTTGCGGGCAGGGTCTTGTATGGCTACACCTTC
>TRBV11-2|TRBJ2-3|NA|once
CASKRGIRLTTDTQYF
TGTGCCAGCAAAAGGGGCATCCGACTCACCACAGATACGCAGTATTTT
>TRBV2|TRBJ2-7|NA|NA
CASSRQGNYEQYF
TGTGCCAGCAGCCGGCAGGGCAACTACGAGCAGTACTTC
>TRBV4-1|TRBJ2-2|NA|once
CASSQGVAVSGELFF
TGCGCCAGCAGCCAAGGGGTAGCGGTGAGCGGGGAGCTGTTTTTT
>TRBV19|TRBJ1-5|NA|NA
CASRGTNQPQHF
TGTGCCAGTAGAGGAACCAATCAGCCCCAGCATTTT
>TRBV5-4|TRBJ2-3|NA|NA
CASTIGLATSTDTQYF
TGTGCCAGCACCATTGGGCTAGCAACTAGCACAGATACGCAGTATTTT
>TRBV6-1|TRBJ2-2|TRBD2|NA
CASSDRSGLAGVTGELFF
TGTGCCAGCAGTGACCGTTCGGGACTAGCGGGAGTCACCGGGGAGCTGTTTTTT
>TRBV5-5|TRBJ1-4|NA|NA
CASSLLPVTTNEKLFF
TGTGCCAGCAGCTTATTGCCGGTTACAACTAATGAAAAACTGTTTTTT